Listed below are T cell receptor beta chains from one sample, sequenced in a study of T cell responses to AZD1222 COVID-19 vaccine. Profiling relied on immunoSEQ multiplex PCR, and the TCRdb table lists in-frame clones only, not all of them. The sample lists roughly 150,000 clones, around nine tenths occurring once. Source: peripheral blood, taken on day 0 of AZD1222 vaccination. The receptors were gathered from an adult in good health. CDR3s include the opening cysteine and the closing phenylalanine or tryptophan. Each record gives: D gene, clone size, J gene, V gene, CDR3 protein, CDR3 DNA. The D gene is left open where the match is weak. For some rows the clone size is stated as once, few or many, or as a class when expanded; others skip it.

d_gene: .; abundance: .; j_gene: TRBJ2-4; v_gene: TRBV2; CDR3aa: CASSAYMDTNIQYF; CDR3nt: TGTGCCAGCAGTGCCTACATGGACACAAACATTCAGTACTTC
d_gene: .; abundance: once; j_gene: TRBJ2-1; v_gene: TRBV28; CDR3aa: CASSSSAFPYNEQFF; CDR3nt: TGTGCCAGCAGTTCCTCGGCCTTTCCTTACAATGAGCAGTTCTTC
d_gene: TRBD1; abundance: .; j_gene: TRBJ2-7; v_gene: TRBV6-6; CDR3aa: CASSNRDRGREQYF; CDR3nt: TGTGCCAGCAGTAACCGGGACAGGGGTAGGGAGCAGTACTTC
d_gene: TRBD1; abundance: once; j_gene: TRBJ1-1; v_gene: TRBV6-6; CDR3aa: CASSYSGQAMNTEAFF; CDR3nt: TGTGCCAGCAGTTACTCAGGACAGGCAATGAACACTGAAGCTTTCTTT
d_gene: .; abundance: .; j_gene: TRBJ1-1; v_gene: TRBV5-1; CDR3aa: CASRDTGFTEAFF; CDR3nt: TGCGCCAGCAGGGATACAGGGTTCACTGAAGCTTTCTTT
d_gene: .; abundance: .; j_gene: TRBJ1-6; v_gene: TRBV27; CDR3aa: CASSSDGPSYQSSYNSPLHF; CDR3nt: TGTGCCAGCTCCTCGGACGGACCCAGTTATCAAAGCTCCTATAATTCACCCCTCCACTTT
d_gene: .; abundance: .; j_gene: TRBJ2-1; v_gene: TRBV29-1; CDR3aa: CSASVSSYNEQFF; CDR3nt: TGCAGCGCTAGCGTGAGCTCCTACAATGAGCAGTTCTTC
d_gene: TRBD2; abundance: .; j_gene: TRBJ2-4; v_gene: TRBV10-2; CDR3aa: CASREEWGGLTNIQYF; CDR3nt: TGCGCCAGCAGGGAAGAGTGGGGGGGGTTGACAAACATTCAGTACTTC
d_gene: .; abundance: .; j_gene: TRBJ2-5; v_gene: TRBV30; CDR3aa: CAWSVGVRETQYF; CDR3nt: TGTGCCTGGAGTGTAGGGGTGAGAGAGACCCAGTACTTC
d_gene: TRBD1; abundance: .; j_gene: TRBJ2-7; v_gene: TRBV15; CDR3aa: CATSRDRDLALDEQYF; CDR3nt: TGTGCCACCAGCAGGGACAGGGATCTCGCTCTCGACGAGCAGTACTTC
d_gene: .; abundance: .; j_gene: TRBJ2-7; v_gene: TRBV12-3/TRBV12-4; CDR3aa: CASSFGYEQYF; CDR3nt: TGTGCCAGCAGTTTTGGGTACGAGCAGTACTTC
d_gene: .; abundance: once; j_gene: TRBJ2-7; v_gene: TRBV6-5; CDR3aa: CASSRAIGEQYF; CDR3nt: TGTGCCAGCAGTCGAGCCATAGGCGAGCAGTACTTC
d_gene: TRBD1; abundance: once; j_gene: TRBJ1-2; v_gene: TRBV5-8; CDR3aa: CASSSGGTGYYGYTF; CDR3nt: TGTGCCAGCAGCTCCGGCGGGACAGGATACTATGGCTACACCTTC
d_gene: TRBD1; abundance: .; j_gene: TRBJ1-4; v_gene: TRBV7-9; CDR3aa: CASMTGADEKLFF; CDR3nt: TGTGCCAGTATGACAGGGGCTGATGAAAAACTGTTTTTT
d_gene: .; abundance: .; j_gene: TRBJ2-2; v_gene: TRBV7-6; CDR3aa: CASSLTVSGTTGELFF; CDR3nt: TGTGCCAGCAGCTTAACGGTGTCTGGTACCACCGGGGAGCTGTTTTTT
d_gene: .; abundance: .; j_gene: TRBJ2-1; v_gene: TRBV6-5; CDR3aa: CASSRAWRNEQFF; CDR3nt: TGTGCCAGCAGCCGGGCTTGGCGGAATGAGCAGTTCTTC
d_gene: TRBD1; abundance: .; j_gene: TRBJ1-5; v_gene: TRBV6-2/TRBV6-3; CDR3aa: CASSYWGQFNQPQHF; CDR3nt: TGTGCCAGCAGTTACTGGGGACAGTTCAATCAGCCCCAGCATTTT
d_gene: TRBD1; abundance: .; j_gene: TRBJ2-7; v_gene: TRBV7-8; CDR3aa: CASSFSDRGLDEQYF; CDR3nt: TGTGCCAGCAGCTTTTCGGACAGGGGGCTCGACGAGCAGTACTTC
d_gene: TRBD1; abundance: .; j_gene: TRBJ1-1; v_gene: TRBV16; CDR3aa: CASSQSGTGGTEAFF; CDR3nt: TGTGCCAGCAGCCAATCGGGGACAGGGGGCACTGAAGCTTTCTTT
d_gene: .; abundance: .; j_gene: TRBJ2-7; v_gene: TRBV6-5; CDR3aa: CASRAQKGPYEQYF; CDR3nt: TGTGCCAGCCGGGCACAGAAGGGCCCCTACGAGCAGTACTTC
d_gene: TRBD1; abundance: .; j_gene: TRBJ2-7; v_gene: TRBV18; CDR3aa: CASSPDRDYEQYF; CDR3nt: TGTGCCAGCTCACCAGACAGGGACTACGAGCAGTACTTC
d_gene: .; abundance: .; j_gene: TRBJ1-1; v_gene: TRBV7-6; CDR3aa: CASSLEMNTEAFF; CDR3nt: TGTGCCAGCAGCTTGGAGATGAACACTGAAGCTTTCTTT
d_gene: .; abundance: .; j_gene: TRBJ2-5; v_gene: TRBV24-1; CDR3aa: CATSDWGRGYETQYF; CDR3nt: TGTGCCACCAGTGATTGGGGCAGAGGGTACGAGACCCAGTACTTC
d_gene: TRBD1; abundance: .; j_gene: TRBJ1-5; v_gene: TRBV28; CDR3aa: CASSLGRGYQPQHF; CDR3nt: TGTGCCAGCAGTTTGGGCAGGGGGTATCAGCCCCAGCATTTT
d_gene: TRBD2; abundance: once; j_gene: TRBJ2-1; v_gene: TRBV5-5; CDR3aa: CASSPPLAGRNEQFF; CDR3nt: TGTGCCAGCAGCCCCCCCCTAGCGGGACGCAATGAGCAGTTCTTC
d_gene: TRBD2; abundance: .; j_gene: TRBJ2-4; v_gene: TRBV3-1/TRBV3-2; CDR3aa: CASSQDLLSGSRGGGENIQYF; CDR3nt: TGTGCCAGCAGCCAGGACTTACTTAGCGGGAGTCGGGGTGGAGGCGAAAACATTCAGTACTTC
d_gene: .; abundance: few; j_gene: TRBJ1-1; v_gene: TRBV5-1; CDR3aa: CASSLAGVTEAFF; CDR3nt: TGCGCCAGCAGCTTGGCAGGGGTCACTGAAGCTTTCTTT
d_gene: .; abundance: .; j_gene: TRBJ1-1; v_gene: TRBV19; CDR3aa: CASSARRLSRTAFF; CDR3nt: TGTGCCAGTAGTGCTCGAAGACTGAGCCGTACAGCTTTCTTT
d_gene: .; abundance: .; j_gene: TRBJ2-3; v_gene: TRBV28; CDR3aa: CATEGRDTQYF; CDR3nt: TGTGCCACCGAGGGCAGAGATACGCAGTATTTT
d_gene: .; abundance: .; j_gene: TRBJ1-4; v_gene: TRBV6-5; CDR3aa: CASSPMGDEKLFF; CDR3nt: TGTGCCAGCTCTCCAATGGGGGATGAAAAACTGTTTTTT
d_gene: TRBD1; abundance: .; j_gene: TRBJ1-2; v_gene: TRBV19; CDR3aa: CASSAGRGLGYGYTF; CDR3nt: TGTGCCAGTAGTGCTGGCAGGGGGCTTGGCTATGGCTACACCTTC
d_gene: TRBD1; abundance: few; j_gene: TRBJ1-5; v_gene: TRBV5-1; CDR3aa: CATRSGQINQPQHF; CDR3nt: TGCGCCACCCGTTCGGGACAGATAAATCAGCCCCAGCATTTT
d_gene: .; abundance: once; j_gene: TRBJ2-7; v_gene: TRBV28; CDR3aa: CAIESNAYEQYF; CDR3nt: TGTGCCATCGAGTCGAACGCCTACGAGCAGTACTTC
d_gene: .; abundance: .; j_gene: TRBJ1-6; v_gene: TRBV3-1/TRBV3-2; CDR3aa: CASSQHREKSPLHF; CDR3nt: TGTGCCAGCAGCCAACACAGGGAAAAGTCACCCCTCCACTTT
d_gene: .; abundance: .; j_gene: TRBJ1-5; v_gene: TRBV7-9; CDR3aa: CASSSGVNQPQHF; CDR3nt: TGTGCCAGCAGCTCAGGGGTTAATCAGCCCCAGCATTTT
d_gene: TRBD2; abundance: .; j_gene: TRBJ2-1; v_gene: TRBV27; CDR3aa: CASLTASGNNEQFF; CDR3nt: TGTGCCAGCCTTACGGCTAGCGGGAACAATGAGCAGTTCTTC
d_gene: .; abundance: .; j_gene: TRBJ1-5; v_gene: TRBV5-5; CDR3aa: CASSLAGSNQPQHF; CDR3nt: TGTGCCAGCAGCTTGGCAGGGTCCAATCAGCCCCAGCATTTT
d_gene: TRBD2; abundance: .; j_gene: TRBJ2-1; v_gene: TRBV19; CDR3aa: CASSARLAGDQSSYNEQFF; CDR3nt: TGTGCCAGTAGTGCCCGACTAGCGGGAGACCAGAGCTCCTACAATGAGCAGTTCTTC
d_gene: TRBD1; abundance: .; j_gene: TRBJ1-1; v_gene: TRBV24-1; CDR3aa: CATRGTGVMGTEAFF; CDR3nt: TGTGCCACCAGGGGGACAGGGGTAATGGGCACTGAAGCTTTCTTT
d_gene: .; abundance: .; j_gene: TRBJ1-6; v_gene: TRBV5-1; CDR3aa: CASSLNPRDSPLHF; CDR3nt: TGCGCCAGCAGCTTGAACCCTCGGGATTCACCCCTCCACTTT
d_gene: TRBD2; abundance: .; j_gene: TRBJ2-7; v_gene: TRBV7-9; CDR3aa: CASSLGGNPREQYF; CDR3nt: TGTGCCAGCAGCCTCGGGGGGAACCCTCGGGAGCAGTACTTC